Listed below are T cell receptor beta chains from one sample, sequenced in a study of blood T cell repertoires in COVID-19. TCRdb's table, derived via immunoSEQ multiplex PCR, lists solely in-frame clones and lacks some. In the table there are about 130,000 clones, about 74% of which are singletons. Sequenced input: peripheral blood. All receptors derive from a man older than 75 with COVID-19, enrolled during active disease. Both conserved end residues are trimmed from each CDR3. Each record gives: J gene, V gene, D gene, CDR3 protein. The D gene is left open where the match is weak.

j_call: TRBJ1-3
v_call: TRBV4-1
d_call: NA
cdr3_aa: ASSLSGPGNTIY

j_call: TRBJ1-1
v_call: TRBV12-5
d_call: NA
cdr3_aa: ASGFWEDTEAF

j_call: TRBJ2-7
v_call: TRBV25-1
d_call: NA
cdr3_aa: ASSDISYEQY

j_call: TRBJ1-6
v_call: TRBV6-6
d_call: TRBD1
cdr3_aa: ASSQLGQISPLH

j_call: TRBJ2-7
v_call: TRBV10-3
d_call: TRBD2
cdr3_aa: AISPGLGGNYEQY

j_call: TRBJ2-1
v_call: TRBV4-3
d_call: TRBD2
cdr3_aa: ASSQGLAGFPSYNEQF

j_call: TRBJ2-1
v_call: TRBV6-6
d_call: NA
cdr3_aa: ASVQGYNEQF

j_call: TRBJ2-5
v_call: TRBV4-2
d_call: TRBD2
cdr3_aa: ASSQGTSGVDETQY

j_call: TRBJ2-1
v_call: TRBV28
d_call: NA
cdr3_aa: ASSPSWSYSEGNEQF

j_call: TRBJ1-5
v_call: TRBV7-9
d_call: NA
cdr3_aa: ASSLLNQPQH

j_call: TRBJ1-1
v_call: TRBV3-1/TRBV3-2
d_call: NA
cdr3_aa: ASSQPLDTEAF

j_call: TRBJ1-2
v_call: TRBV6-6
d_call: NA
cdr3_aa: ASSYEEYGYT

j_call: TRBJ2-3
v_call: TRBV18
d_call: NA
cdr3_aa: ASSLEGLPNTQY

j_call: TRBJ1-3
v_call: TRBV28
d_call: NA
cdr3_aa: ASSLGQNGNTIY

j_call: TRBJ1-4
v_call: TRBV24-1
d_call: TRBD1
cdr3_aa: ATSGDRGKLF

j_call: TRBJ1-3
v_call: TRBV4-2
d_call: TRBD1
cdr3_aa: ASSQENRGGNTIY